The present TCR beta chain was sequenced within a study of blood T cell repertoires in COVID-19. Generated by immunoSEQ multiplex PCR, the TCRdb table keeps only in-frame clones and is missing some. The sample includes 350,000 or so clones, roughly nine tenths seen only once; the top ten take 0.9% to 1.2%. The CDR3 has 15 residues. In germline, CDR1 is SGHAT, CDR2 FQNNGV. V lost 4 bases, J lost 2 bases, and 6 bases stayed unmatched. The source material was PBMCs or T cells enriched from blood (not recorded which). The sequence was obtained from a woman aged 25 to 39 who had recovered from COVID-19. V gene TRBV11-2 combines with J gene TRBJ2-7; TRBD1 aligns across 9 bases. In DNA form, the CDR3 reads TGTGCCAGCAGCTCCCGACAGGGGGAGCCCTACGAGCAGTACTTC. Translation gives CASSSRQGEPYEQYF.